This T cell receptor beta chain was profiled in a study of post-analysis software for immune sequencing data. The germline gives CDR1 SGDLS, CDR2 YYNGEE. The V segment lost 3 bases and the J segment 4 bases; nucleotides outside the gene matches: 8. This CDR3 comprises 15 residues. Study-wide results and limits: Patients showed TRBV5-6, TRBV5-1 and TRBV20-1 among roughly five TRBV segments more frequent than in controls.

About this clonotype: Its specificity is not known.

Tagging with unique molecular identifiers was a feature of the TCR beta cDNA libraries. TCRdb independently ran MiXCR on the PCR reads; one entry per CDR3 protein. This sample yields 450,000 or so distinct CDR3 sequences, of which roughly 46% are seen a single time; 9% to 14% belongs to the top ten. The source is a girl aged 5-17 years with multiple sclerosis. Material: blood. This chain connects TRBV9 to TRBJ1-1; 8 bases agree with TRBD1. The CDR3 region has the DNA TGTGCCAGCAGCGCCCGACAGGGGCCAGGCACTGAAGCTTTCTTT. It encodes CASSARQGPGTEAFF.